This T cell receptor (beta chain) was observed in a study of prognosis after radiotherapy for stage I lung cancer. This clonotype was observed many times. By two-round multiplex PCR, the TCR beta CDR3 was amplified from genomic DNA. Gene-specific primers for each TRBV and TRBJ gene drove first-round PCR. One entry per CDR3 protein, called by TCRdb with MiXCR from the multiplex PCR reads. The table shows about 18,000 distinct CDR3 sequences, with 25% to 30% occurring only once. V lost 7 bases and J lost 8; bases outside the gene matches: 18. Germline CDR1 and CDR2: MDHEN and SYDVKM. The CDR3 runs 17 residues.

This TCR was sampled from a donor of 50 years or more with non-small cell lung cancer. This chain joins TRBV28 and TRBJ2-3, with 10 bases identical to TRBD2. The sequencing used PBMCs, collected before or after stereotactic body radiation therapy (not recorded which). In nucleotides, the CDR3 is TGTGCCAGCAATATACTTTCTAGCGGGAGCCTCATCAGTACGCAGTATTTT. Amino acid sequence: CASNILSSGSLISTQYF.